These T cell receptor beta chains were read from a single sample in a study of T cells in Graves' hyperthyroidism and ophthalmopathy. A single record per CDR3 protein comes from TCRdb applying MiXCR to the multiplex PCR reads. Among around 700,000 distinct CDR3 sequences listed, over 35% were seen once. The sequenced sample was blood. The receptors originated from a woman between 35 and 50 years old with Graves' hyperthyroidism. CDR3s include the opening cysteine and the closing phenylalanine or tryptophan. The D gene is left open where the match is weak. The size entry is marked missing in some rows and otherwise reads once, few, many or a size class.

v_gene	abundance	d_gene	j_gene	CDR3aa	CDR3nt
TRBV29-1	many	NA	TRBJ2-7	CSVEDRYEQYF	TGCAGCGTTGAAGACCGATACGAGCAGTACTTC
TRBV13	NA	NA	TRBJ2-2	CASSLTSQNTGELFF	TGTGCCAGCAGCTTAACCAGCCAGAACACCGGGGAGCTGTTTTTT
TRBV19	NA	TRBD1	TRBJ1-2	CASSGTGGLAGYTF	TGTGCCAGTAGCGGGACAGGGGGACTTGCGGGCTACACCTTC
TRBV29-1	many	NA	TRBJ1-2	CSVLEGGVGYTF	TGCAGCGTGCTCGAGGGGGGGGTTGGCTACACCTTC
TRBV12-3/TRBV12-4	many	TRBD2	TRBJ2-7	CASSLGLAGDEQYF	TGTGCCAGCAGTTTGGGGCTAGCGGGGGACGAGCAGTACTTC
TRBV24-1	many	NA	TRBJ1-2	CATSDEGEGRGYTF	TGTGCCACCAGTGATGAGGGGGAAGGGCGCGGCTACACCTTC
TRBV6-1	few	NA	TRBJ2-2	CASLLVPGTGELFF	TGTGCCAGTTTACTAGTACCGGGCACCGGGGAGCTGTTTTTT
TRBV19	NA	NA	TRBJ2-2	CASSVSGGAPGELFF	TGTGCCAGTAGTGTTAGCGGTGGCGCCCCCGGGGAGCTGTTTTTT
TRBV4-1	many	NA	TRBJ2-7	CASSQEGVRAYEQYF	TGCGCCAGCAGCCAAGAGGGGGTTCGGGCCTACGAGCAGTACTTC
TRBV7-2	many	TRBD1	TRBJ1-6	CASSLKPGQATRGLHF	TGTGCCAGCAGCTTAAAACCGGGACAGGCAACTAGGGGCCTCCACTTT
TRBV10-3	few	NA	TRBJ2-5	CASSYRPPGETQYF	TGTGCCAGCAGTTATAGGCCTCCGGGAGAGACCCAGTACTTC
TRBV6-5	NA	TRBD1	TRBJ1-6	CASSSNARQGNNSPLHF	TGTGCCAGCAGTTCCAACGCTCGACAGGGGAATAATTCACCCCTCCACTTT
TRBV20-1	NA	NA	TRBJ2-5	CSAMGVGKTQYF	TGCAGTGCTATGGGGGTAGGGAAGACCCAGTACTTC
TRBV7-2	many	NA	TRBJ2-2	CASSRTTDGELFF	TGTGCCAGCAGCCGGACTACTGACGGGGAGCTGTTTTTT
TRBV5-1	few	TRBD2	TRBJ2-2	CASSLDLVLAGAGELFF	TGCGCCAGCAGCTTGGATTTGGTACTAGCGGGTGCCGGGGAGCTGTTTTTT
TRBV11-1	NA	NA	TRBJ2-7	CASSLHSTVQTYEQYF	TGTGCCAGCAGCTTACACAGCACGGTCCAGACCTACGAGCAGTACTTC
TRBV10-1	NA	TRBD2	TRBJ2-7	CASSYSAPFTSGSNEQYF	TGCGCCAGCAGTTACTCGGCACCCTTCACTAGCGGGAGTAACGAGCAGTACTTC
TRBV7-9	NA	TRBD1	TRBJ2-7	CASSSPGTGGRYEQYF	TGTGCCAGCAGTTCCCCCGGGACAGGGGGCAGGTACGAGCAGTACTTC
TRBV19	NA	NA	TRBJ1-5	CASSIAGGDQPQHF	TGTGCCAGTAGTATAGCGGGCGGGGATCAGCCCCAGCATTTT
TRBV10-3	many	NA	TRBJ1-2	CATLYASSNYGYTF	TGTGCCACGCTTTACGCCTCCTCTAACTATGGCTACACCTTC
TRBV28	NA	NA	TRBJ2-7	CASSLYGSSYEQYF	TGTGCCAGCAGTTTGTATGGTTCTTCCTACGAGCAGTACTTC
TRBV19	many	NA	TRBJ1-2	CASTKGTESNTF	TGTGCCAGTACTAAAGGGACCGAGAGTAACACCTTC
TRBV19	many	NA	TRBJ1-5	CASSIREANQPQHF	TGTGCCAGTAGTATCAGAGAGGCCAATCAGCCCCAGCATTTT
TRBV20-1	many	NA	TRBJ2-7	CSATGGHQSIYEQYF	TGCAGTGCTACTGGAGGTCACCAAAGCATCTACGAGCAGTACTTC
TRBV2	many	NA	TRBJ2-7	CASSRGQSSYEQYF	TGTGCCAGCAGTCGCGGTCAGAGCTCCTACGAGCAGTACTTC
TRBV10-3	NA	NA	TRBJ2-7	CASTWGGAVSYEQYF	TGTGCCAGCACCTGGGGGGGGGCGGTTTCCTACGAGCAGTACTTC
TRBV4-1	NA	NA	TRBJ2-5	CASSRGTASWETQYF	TGCGCCAGCAGCCGAGGGACTGCCAGTTGGGAGACCCAGTACTTC
TRBV7-9	NA	TRBD1	TRBJ1-1	CASSLGQGAISEASF	TGTGCCAGCAGCTTGGGACAGGGGGCGATTTCGGAAGCTTCCTTT
TRBV6-1	many	NA	TRBJ1-5	CASSVHRDGQPQHF	TGTGCCAGCAGTGTCCACAGGGATGGTCAGCCCCAGCATTTT
TRBV15	many	TRBD1	TRBJ1-5	CATSGLRQGPSQHF	TGTGCCACCAGCGGCTTACGACAGGGCCCCTCCCAGCATTTT
TRBV4-3	NA	TRBD1	TRBJ1-1	CASSQGSGTGREAFF	TGCGCCAGCAGCCAAGGATCCGGGACAGGTAGAGAAGCTTTCTTT
TRBV6-5	once	NA	TRBJ1-1	CASSYHKMNTEAFF	TGTGCCAGCAGTTACCACAAGATGAACACTGAAGCTTTCTTT
TRBV14	NA	TRBD1	TRBJ1-1	CASSKGGGGNTEAFF	TGTGCCAGCAGTAAGGGAGGGGGCGGGAACACTGAAGCTTTCTTT
TRBV7-9	many	NA	TRBJ1-1	CASSEAGVWTEAFF	TGTGCCAGCAGCGAAGCGGGGGTTTGGACTGAAGCTTTCTTT
TRBV2	many	NA	TRBJ2-7	CASRRETYEQYF	TGTGCCAGCCGGCGCGAGACCTACGAGCAGTACTTC
TRBV5-1	many	NA	TRBJ1-6	CASSLGGQPNSPLHF	TGCGCCAGCAGCTTGGGTGGACAGCCTAATTCACCCCTCCACTTT
TRBV4-3	NA	NA	TRBJ2-2	CADSQDTGPSLEELFF	TGCGCCGACAGCCAAGATACCGGACCATCCTTAGAGGAGCTGTTTTTT
TRBV7-6	NA	TRBD2	TRBJ2-7	CASSLGFTGRERYF	TGTGCCAGCAGCTTAGGATTTACGGGGAGGGAGCGGTACTTC
TRBV29-1	NA	TRBD1	TRBJ2-6	CSVVGTGDSGANVLTF	TGCAGCGTTGTAGGGACAGGGGACTCTGGGGCCAACGTCCTGACTTTC
TRBV12-3/TRBV12-4	NA	TRBD1	TRBJ2-7	CASSDRVYYEQYF	TGTGCCAGCAGTGACAGGGTGTACTACGAGCAGTACTTC
TRBV9	once	NA	TRBJ2-7	CASSSSEGLSEQYF	TGTGCCAGCTCCTCTAGTGAGGGGCTAAGCGAGCAGTACTTC
TRBV20-1	many	NA	TRBJ2-5	CSAPGGSPGTQYF	TGCAGTGCCCCCGGGGGCAGCCCAGGGACCCAGTACTTC
TRBV7-2	NA	NA	TRBJ2-7	CASSFPIPTDTYYEQYF	TGTGCCAGCAGCTTTCCTATACCGACAGACACATACTACGAGCAGTACTTC
TRBV6-2/TRBV6-3	NA	NA	TRBJ1-2	CASSFIRAYGYTF	TGTGCCAGCAGTTTCATCAGGGCCTATGGCTACACCTTC
TRBV15	NA	TRBD1	TRBJ1-6	CATRPGTAYNSPLHF	TGTGCCACCAGACCCGGGACAGCCTATAATTCACCCCTCCACTTT
TRBV20-1	few	NA	TRBJ2-5	CSARDSGRPRETQYF	TGCAGTGCTAGAGACTCCGGACGGCCCAGGGAGACCCAGTACTTC
TRBV7-8	many	NA	TRBJ1-6	CASSPHTSLQPLHF	TGTGCCAGCAGCCCACACACGAGTTTGCAACCCCTCCACTTT
TRBV10-3	few	NA	TRBJ2-2	CAISRMGFGDTGELFF	TGTGCCATCAGTAGAATGGGTTTCGGGGACACCGGGGAGCTGTTTTTT
TRBV7-9	many	NA	TRBJ1-4	CASSLVPHEKLFF	TGTGCCAGCAGCTTAGTACCCCATGAAAAACTGTTTTTT
TRBV20-1	NA	NA	TRBJ2-7	CSAKDLKRTDSYEQYF	TGCAGTGCTAAGGACCTGAAACGGACAGACTCCTACGAGCAGTACTTC
TRBV28	few	TRBD1	TRBJ2-7	CASSLQGAREQYF	TGTGCCAGCAGTTTACAGGGGGCGCGAGAGCAGTACTTC
TRBV20-1	many	TRBD1	TRBJ1-2	CSASPGTGDNGYTF	TGCAGTGCTAGTCCCGGGACAGGGGACAATGGCTACACCTTC
TRBV10-3	many	NA	TRBJ2-7	CAIGDNSYEQYF	TGTGCCATCGGGGACAACTCCTACGAGCAGTACTTC
TRBV6-2/TRBV6-3	NA	NA	TRBJ1-2	CASSYRLGRGAGGYTF	TGTGCCAGCAGTTACCGTCTCGGCAGGGGCGCCGGGGGCTACACCTTC
TRBV6-5	few	TRBD1	TRBJ2-7	CASSRDRDLTYEQYF	TGTGCCAGCAGTCGGGACAGGGACCTTACCTACGAGCAGTACTTC
TRBV7-6	few	TRBD1	TRBJ2-2	CASSLRGGAPGELFF	TGTGCCAGCAGCTTGAGAGGGGGCGCTCCCGGGGAGCTGTTTTTT
TRBV28	NA	NA	TRBJ1-5	CASSLSIGTGQPQHF	TGTGCCAGCAGTTTATCCATCGGGACGGGTCAGCCCCAGCATTTT